These 20 T cell receptor beta chains were sequenced from one sample in a study of T cells in tumors after PD-1 blockade (dated by TCRdb to about 2019). The sample's time point, from its label and the paper: after anti-PD-1 therapy. Receptor libraries were prepared by the immunoSEQ multiplex PCR assay. Here the immuneACCESS table is served through TCRdb, limited to in-frame sequences with V and J called. Missing clones are a known gap in these copies; in checked studies unresolved V genes cover under half, and the rest lacks a known reason. The sample contains 4,000 to 5,000 clones, 55% to 65% of them found a single time. The ten largest clonotypes hold around 14% of the sample. The material was tumor tissue, obtained after anti-PD-1 treatment. Every receptor here comes from a human donor with basal cell carcinoma.

The genes are TRBV29-1 and TRBJ2-1; 10 bases agree with TRBD2. Losses at the gene ends were 7 bases for V and 4 bases for J; bases not matched to a gene: 7. From germline, CDR1 is SQVTM and CDR2 ANQGSEA. The length of the CDR3 is 14 residues. The CDR3 is CSARSGRGYNEQFF. In nucleotides, the CDR3 is TGCAGCGCCAGAAGCGGGAGGGGGTACAATGAGCAGTTCTTC.

This chain links TRBV5-4 with TRBJ2-5; weak D call: TRBD2 (5 bases). Trimming removed 4 bases from V and 5 bases from J, with 12 bases in between. Germline assignment: CDR1 SGHNT and CDR2 YYREEE (reference sequence). The CDR3 contains 13 residues. CDR3 DNA sequence: TGTGCCAGCAGCGCGCGGAGGTCCGAGACCCAGTACTTC. This gives the protein CASSARRSETQYF.

DNA of the CDR3: TGTGCCAGCAGCCCCGGGGCTACGACTCAGCCCCAGCATTTT. Its protein product is CASSPGATTQPQHF. The chain recombines TRBV7-2 with TRBJ1-5, with D perhaps TRBD1 (5 bases). The CDR3 is 14 residues long. The ends were cut back, 5 bases at V and 6 bases at J, with 14 bases in the middle. Germline V gene data show CDR1 as SGHTA and CDR2 as FQGNSA.

The chain combines TRBV6-2 or TRBV6-3 with TRBJ2-3; the match to TRBD2 covers 8 bases. Germline values: CDR1 MNHEY, CDR2 SVGEGT. The ends lost 2 bases at V and 0 bases at J; junction bases unmatched: 4. The CDR3 is 16 residues long. This CDR3 is CASSYPPSGSTDTQYF. The CDR3 DNA follows: TGTGCCAGCAGTTACCCACCTAGCGGGAGCACAGATACGCAGTATTTT.

The chain's CDR3 is CASSSGQLYNEQFF. CDR3 nucleotides: TGTGCCAGCAGCTCGGGCCAGCTTTACAATGAGCAGTTCTTC. This sequence joins TRBV5-8 and TRBJ2-1; unclear D gene. Germline V CDR1 and CDR2: SGHTS, YDEGEE. V was pared by 3 bases and J by 4 bases, with 11 bases between. This CDR3 contains 14 residues.

This clone has only a few counts. The rearrangement joins TRBV3-1 (or the pseudogene TRBV3-2) to TRBJ2-5, with 7 bases lining up with TRBD2. This CDR3 region has 16 residues. CDR1 is LGHDT, CDR2 YNNKEL, per germline (reference sequence). V shed 6 bases, J shed 8 bases, and the junction held 18 bases outside the gene matches. The CDR3 nucleotides read TGTGCCAGCAGTCCGCCCGGGACTAACCCCGGCGAAACCCAGTACTTC. Translated, it gives CASSPPGTNPGETQYF.

The CDR3 DNA reads as TGTGCCAGCAGTACCCCGGCTAGCGGGGGGACGATTAACACCGGGGAGCTGTTTTTT. This gives the protein CASSTPASGGTINTGELFF. The chain joins TRBV6-2 or TRBV6-3 to TRBJ2-2, with 11 positions matching TRBD2. V trimming: 5 bases; J trimming: 2 bases; junction bases outside the gene matches: 13. This CDR3 is 19 amino acids long. Germline CDR1 MNHEY, CDR2 SVGEGT.

The chain carries TRBV7-3 and TRBJ2-3, with 8 nucleotides matching TRBD2. The CDR3 is 18 residues long. Trimming cost V 1 base and J 4 bases; bases outside gene matches: 13. In germline, CDR1 is SGHTA, CDR2 FQGTGA. In nucleotides, the CDR3 is TGTGCCAGCAGCTTAAGTTCGTACAGCGGGAGTAGCGCAGATACGCAGTATTTT. Its translation: CASSLSSYSGSSADTQYF.

This rearrangement joins TRBV7-8 to TRBJ2-3, with 10 bases identical to TRBD2. This CDR3 spans 14 amino acids. V was clipped by 7 bases and J by 1 base; unmatched bases: 2. The germline V gene has CDR1 SGHVS and CDR2 FQNEAQ. CDR3 DNA sequence: TGTGCCAGCACCGGGACTAGCGGCACAGATACGCAGTATTTT. Protein sequence: CASTGTSGTDTQYF.

This clone was found once. The J gene is TRBJ2-2, the V gene TRBV18, with 8 bases identical to TRBD2. Germline CDR1 reads KGHSH; CDR2 reads LQKENI. CDR3 length equals 15 residues. V dropped 2 bases and J dropped 4; count of bases not matched to a gene: 3. Written as DNA, the CDR3 is TGTGCCAGCTCACCATCCGGGGGGGCCACCGGGGAGCTGTTTTTT. Translation gives CASSPSGGATGELFF.

This clone is judged medium-sized (0.01 to 0.1%). The chain is built from TRBV19 and TRBJ1-4, with D possibly being TRBD1 (6 bases). Trimming took off 3 bases at V and 4 bases at J, with 9 bases between the two ends. This CDR3 has 14 residues. Germline-derived CDR1 and CDR2 are LNHDA and SQIVND (reference sequence). CDR3 sequence: CASSMAGVNEKLFF. The CDR3 DNA reads as TGTGCCAGTAGTATGGCAGGGGTTAATGAAAAACTGTTTTTT.

The sample holds one count of this clone. The CDR3 sequence: CAISTQGNEQFF. The CDR3 DNA sequence: TGTGCCATCAGTACCCAGGGCAATGAGCAGTTCTTC. The chain recombines TRBV10-3 with TRBJ2-1, with D perhaps TRBD1 (5 bases). The CDR3 extends over 12 amino acids. Looked up from germline, CDR1 is ENHRY and CDR2 is SYGVKD. V lost 5 bases and J lost 6, with 8 bases in between.

CDR3 bases: TGTGCCACCAGTGATTTGATGGGACAGAGCACAGATACGCAGTATTTT. This encodes CATSDLMGQSTDTQYF. V gene TRBV24-1 combines with J gene TRBJ2-3; 7 bases are shared with TRBD1. The CDR3 is 16 residues long. V trimming: 0 bases; J trimming: 0 bases; junction bases outside the gene matches: 2. Germline values: CDR1 KGHDR, CDR2 SFDVKD.

The V gene is TRBV6-5, the J gene TRBJ1-1; D is unresolved. The CDR3 is 13 amino acids. Deletions cut 7 bases from V and 4 bases from J, with 13 bases between. Germline V CDR1 and CDR2: MNHEY, SVGAGI. The CDR3: CASIRGPGTEAFF. In DNA form, the CDR3 reads TGTGCCAGCATAAGAGGACCGGGCACTGAAGCTTTCTTT.

V gene TRBV18 combines with J gene TRBJ1-5, with D unresolved. In germline, CDR1 is KGHSH, CDR2 LQKENI. With 2 bases removed from V and 3 bases from J, the gap between germline ends came to 17 bases. The CDR3 loop spans 17 amino acids. The chain's CDR3 is CASSPNGILTLNQPQHF. Here the CDR3 DNA reads TGTGCCAGCTCACCAAATGGGATACTGACCCTCAATCAGCCCCAGCATTTT.

This chain connects TRBV9 to TRBJ2-5; TRBD2 matches at 10 bases. The CDR3 covers 15 residues. V lost 0 bases and J lost 4; bases outside the gene matches: 3. The germline gives CDR1 SGDLS, CDR2 YYNGEE. The CDR3 protein is CASSVAAGGRETQYF. In DNA, the CDR3 is TGTGCCAGCAGCGTAGCAGCGGGGGGGCGAGAGACCCAGTACTTC.

This clone has a handful of counts. The chain employs TRBV14 and TRBJ2-1; D not certain. Trimming pared 0 bases from V and 5 bases from J, leaving 5 bases between. Germline V gives CDR1 SGHDN, CDR2 FVKESK. This CDR3 has 13 residues. The DNA for the CDR3 is TGTGCCAGCAGCCAAGATAAGAACAATGAGCAGTTCTTC. Encoded protein: CASSQDKNNEQFF.

The J gene is TRBJ2-3, the V gene TRBV9, with D perhaps TRBD1 or TRBD2 (5 bases each). The ends were cut back, 4 bases at V and 0 bases at J, with 12 bases in the middle. Germline CDR1 reads SGDLS; CDR2 reads YYNGEE. This CDR3 spans 15 amino acids. The CDR3 DNA reads as TGTGCCAGCAGCCCCCGGGGACCCAGCACAGATACGCAGTATTTT. This codes for CASSPRGPSTDTQYF. Combining the CDR3 with reference TRBV9 and TRBJ2-3 gives the whole variable domain DSGVTQTPKHLITATGQRVTLRCSPRSGDLSVYWYQQSLDQGLQFLIQYYNGEERAKGNILERFSAQQFPDLHSELNLSSLELGDSALYFCASSPRGPSTDTQYFGPGTRLTVL.

To note about this clone: The same CDR3 is also encoded by other DNA sequences in this sample. Here the CDR3 reads CAWSVRGEQFF. The CDR3 DNA reads as TGTGCCTGGAGTGTACGTGGTGAGCAGTTCTTC. The rearrangement uses TRBV30 and TRBJ2-1, with no clear D. Germline-derived CDR1 and CDR2 are GTSNPN and SVGIG (reference sequence). V lost 0 bases to trimming and J lost 9 bases, with 6 bases between them. This CDR3 contains 11 residues.

This sequence joins TRBV7-9 and TRBJ2-5; the match to TRBD2 covers 8 bases. CDR1 SEHNR and CDR2 FQNEAQ come from the germline V gene (reference sequence). CDR3 length equals 18 residues. Germline trimming cut 2 bases from V and 4 bases from J; bases unmatched to any gene: 15. As DNA, the CDR3 is TGTGCCAGCAGCTTAAATTATTCTAGCGGGCGAGAAGGAGAGACCCAGTACTTC. The encoded protein is CASSLNYSSGREGETQYF.